A single sample is the source of the 18 T cell receptor beta chains below, sequenced in a study of brain T cells in children with intractable seizures. Libraries were prepared by immunoSEQ multiplex PCR; TCRdb keeps only in-frame clonotypes and omits some of them. The data contain some 76,000 clones, roughly 91% of them singletons. The input for sequencing was peripheral blood, taken at surgery. These receptors were obtained from a boy younger than two with tuberous sclerosis and intractable seizures.

CDR3 nucleotides: TGTGCCAGCAGCAAAGTGGCAGGGACGCGCCAAGAGACCCAGTACTTC. It encodes CASSKVAGTRQETQYF. The chain joins TRBV21-1 to TRBJ2-5. TRBV21-1 is a pseudogene. The CDR3 length is 16 residues.

A few counts support this clone. CDR3 in amino acids: CATSRDRGGYETQYF. The CDR3 coding sequence is TGTGCCACCAGCAGAGATCGCGGGGGGTACGAGACCCAGTACTTC. The chain links TRBV15 to TRBJ2-5; TRBD2 aligns across 8 bases. The CDR3 consists of 15 residues. J gave up 5 bases and V 0 bases, and 5 bases lay outside the gene matches. Germline V gene data show CDR1 as LNHNV and CDR2 as YYDKDF (reference sequence).

Points on this clone: Germline is not matched at one junction end, which may reflect a read error. The rearrangement joins TRBV7-7 to TRBJ2-3, with D possibly TRBD2 on 5 matching bases. Per germline, CDR1 SSHAT and CDR2 FNYEAQ (reference sequence). CDR3 length: 15 amino acids. The CDR3 reads CASSLAQGPADTQYF. The DNA for the CDR3 is TGTGCTAGCAGCTTAGCGCAAGGCCCGGCAGATACGCAGTATTTT.

This clone was picked up one time. This chain links TRBV9 with TRBJ2-7; tentatively, D is TRBD2 (6 bases). This CDR3 contains 14 residues. V lost 3 bases and J 2 bases, leaving 12 bases between the germline ends. Germline assignment: CDR1 SGDLS and CDR2 YYNGEE. For the CDR3, the DNA is TGTGCCAGCAGCGAGGGGACTGCAGCCTACGAGCAGTACTTC. Translating it yields CASSEGTAAYEQYF.

The chain joins TRBV2 to TRBJ2-6, with a tentative D call TRBD2 (6 bases). CDR3 size: 15 residues. With 7 bases removed from V and 0 bases from J, the gap between germline ends came to 10 bases. Germline assignment: CDR1 SNHLY and CDR2 FYNNEI. The CDR3 DNA reads TGTGCCAGCACCCTGGGGGGCTCTGGGGCCAACGTCCTGACTTTC. Its protein product is CASTLGGSGANVLTF.

This clone is a singleton in its sample. The CDR3 loop reads CASYRLIHRPNYGYTF. The CDR3 region has the DNA TGCGCCAGTTATCGGTTGATACACCGGCCAAACTATGGCTACACCTTC. V is TRBV23-1 and J is TRBJ1-2; D unclear. TRBV23-1 is noted as an ORF with a role that remains uncertain. The V end was cut by 9 bases, the J end by 2 bases, with 22 bases between. The CDR3 contains 16 residues.

The chain carries TRBV13 and TRBJ2-1; D unresolved. The germline V gene encodes CDR1 PRHDT and CDR2 FYEKMQ (reference sequence). The CDR3 extends over 12 amino acids. Deletions cut 5 bases from V and 5 bases from J, with 7 bases between. CDR3 sequence: CASSNRDNEQFF. CDR3 nucleotide sequence: TGTGCCAGCAGCAACCGGGACAATGAGCAGTTCTTC.

The chain has TRBV6-1 and TRBJ1-5; TRBD1 might be the D (6 bases). The CDR3 loop spans 17 amino acids. Looked up from germline, CDR1 is MNHNS and CDR2 is SASEGT. V was clipped by 1 base and J by 7 bases, with 20 bases between them. CDR3 coding DNA: TGTGCCAGCAGTGAAGGATGGGAGCAGGGGTTTAGGCAGCCCCAGCATTTT. This gives the protein CASSEGWEQGFRQPQHF.

The chain recombines TRBV30 with TRBJ1-2; D unresolved. The CDR3 runs 11 residues. Germline CDR1 and CDR2: GTSNPN and SVGIG (reference sequence). The V end was cut by 0 bases, the J end by 5 bases, with 4 bases between. CDR3 sequence (DNA): TGTGCCTGGAGTGTACAGTATGGCTACACCTTC. The encoded protein is CAWSVQYGYTF. Full variable domain (rest looked up from reference TRBV30 and TRBJ1-2): SQTIHQWPATLVQPVGSPLSLECTVEGTSNPNLYWYRQAAGRGLQLLFYSVGIGQISSEVPQNLSASRPQDRQFILSSKKLLLSDSGFYLCAWSVQYGYTFGSGTRLTVV.

On this clone: The junction shows a germline mismatch at one end, possibly a read error. The chain combines TRBV7-7 with TRBJ2-7; TRBD1 matches 7 bases. The CDR3 totals 19 residues. The germline V gene encodes CDR1 SSHAT and CDR2 FNYEAQ (reference sequence). The CDR3 loop is CASSLPPGSKQGFPYEQYF. CDR3 in DNA: TGTGCTAGCAGCTTACCCCCGGGGTCGAAACAGGGGTTTCCCTACGAGCAGTACTTC.

On this clone: Other nucleotide sequences from this sample produce the same CDR3. The chain links TRBV5-1 to TRBJ2-7; D not resolved. Trimming took 1 base from V and 3 from J, leaving 2 bases between them. This CDR3 region has 11 residues. The germline CDR1 and CDR2 sequences are SGHRS and YFSETQ. CDR3 region: CASSLYYEQYF. The DNA for the CDR3 is TGCGCCAGCAGCTTGTACTACGAGCAGTACTTC.

The chain couples TRBV15 to TRBJ1-3; D gene uncertain. Between the trimmed V and J ends, which lost 0 bases and 1 base, there was a span of 10 bases. The germline V gene has CDR1 LNHNV and CDR2 YYDKDF (reference sequence). The CDR3 length is 16 residues. CDR3 DNA sequence: TGTGCCACCAGCAGAGATCTGGGTGGTTCTGGAAACACCATATATTTT. Amino acids: CATSRDLGGSGNTIYF.

V is TRBV24-1 and J is TRBJ2-3, with no clear D. Looked up from germline, CDR1 is KGHDR and CDR2 is SFDVKD. This CDR3 has 14 amino acids. V was clipped by 0 bases and J by 7 bases, with 10 bases between them. The CDR3 spells CATSDLQTGYTQYF. Here the CDR3 DNA reads TGTGCCACCAGTGATTTGCAGACGGGCTATACGCAGTATTTT.

V gene TRBV2 combines with J gene TRBJ1-3; D is unclear. Trimming shortened V by 7 bases and J by 0 bases, and 13 bases separated the two germline ends. Germline CDR1 is SNHLY and CDR2 is FYNNEI. This CDR3 spans 15 amino acids. Here the CDR3 reads CASTGRASSGNTIYF. The DNA for the CDR3 is TGTGCCAGCACTGGAAGGGCCAGCTCTGGAAACACCATATATTTT.

V usage is TRBV7-8 and J usage is TRBJ1-2, with D hard to call. Germline lookup yields CDR1 SGHVS and CDR2 FQNEAQ. V was shortened by 5 bases and J by 8 bases, with 15 bases between the two germline ends. CDR3 length: 13 residues. Here the CDR3 reads CASSRNPGEGYTF. The CDR3 coding sequence is TGTGCCAGCAGCAGGAACCCAGGAGAAGGCTACACCTTC.

The chain joins TRBV2 to TRBJ2-5, with 9 nucleotides matching TRBD2. J gave up 5 bases and V 8 bases, and 21 bases lay outside the gene matches. The CDR3 is 18 amino acids. The germline gives CDR1 SNHLY, CDR2 FYNNEI. CDR3 nucleotide sequence: TGTGCCAGCGGAACGTCGGGGGTAGCGGGAGCGGTGAAGGAGACCCAGTACTTC. Amino acids: CASGTSGVAGAVKETQYF.

CDR3 nucleotide sequence: TGTGCCAGCAGCTTGTTGAGGGTGAACTCCTACAATGAGCAGTTCTTC. This codes for CASSLLRVNSYNEQFF. The chain uses TRBV5-4 and TRBJ2-1; possible D gene TRBD2, 5 bases. CDR3 length: 16 amino acids. Trimming cost V 1 base and J 0 bases, with 11 bases left between them. From germline, CDR1 is SGHNT and CDR2 YYREEE (reference sequence).

This chain joins TRBV7-9 and TRBJ2-3; TRBD2 matches at 12 bases. Losses at the gene ends were 5 bases for V and 2 bases for J; bases not matched to a gene: 5. Germline CDR1 SEHNR, CDR2 FQNEAQ (reference sequence). The CDR3 has 16 residues. CDR3 amino acids: CASSRGLAGSTDTQYF. The CDR3 coding sequence is TGTGCCAGCAGCCGTGGACTAGCGGGGTCCACAGATACGCAGTATTTT.